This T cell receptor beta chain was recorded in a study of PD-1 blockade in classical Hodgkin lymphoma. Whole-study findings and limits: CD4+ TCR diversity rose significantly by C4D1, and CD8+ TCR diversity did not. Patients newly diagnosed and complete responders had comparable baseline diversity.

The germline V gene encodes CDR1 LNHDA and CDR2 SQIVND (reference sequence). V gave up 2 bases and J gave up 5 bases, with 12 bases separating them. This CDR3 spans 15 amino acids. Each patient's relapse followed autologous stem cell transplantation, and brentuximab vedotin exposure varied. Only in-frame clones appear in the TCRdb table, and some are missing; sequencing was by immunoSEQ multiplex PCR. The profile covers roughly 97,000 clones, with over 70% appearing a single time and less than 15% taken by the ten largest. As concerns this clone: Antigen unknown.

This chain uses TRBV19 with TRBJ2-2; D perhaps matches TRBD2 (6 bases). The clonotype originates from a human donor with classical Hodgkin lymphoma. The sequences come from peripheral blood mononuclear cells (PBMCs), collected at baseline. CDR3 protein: CASSIPGLITGELFF. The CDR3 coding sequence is TGTGCCAGTAGTATACCGGGACTGATAACCGGGGAGCTGTTTTTT.